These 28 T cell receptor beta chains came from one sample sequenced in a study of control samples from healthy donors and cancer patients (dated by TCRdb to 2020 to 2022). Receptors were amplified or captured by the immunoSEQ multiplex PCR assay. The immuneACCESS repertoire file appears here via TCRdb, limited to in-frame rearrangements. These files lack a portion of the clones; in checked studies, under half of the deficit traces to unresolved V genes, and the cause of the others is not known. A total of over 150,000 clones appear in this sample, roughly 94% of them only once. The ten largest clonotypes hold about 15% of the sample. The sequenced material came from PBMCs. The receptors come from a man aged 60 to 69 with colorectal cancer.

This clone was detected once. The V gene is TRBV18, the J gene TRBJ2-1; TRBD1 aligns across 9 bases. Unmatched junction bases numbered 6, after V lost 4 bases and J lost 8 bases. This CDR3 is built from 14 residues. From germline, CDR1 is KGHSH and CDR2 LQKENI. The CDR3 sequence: CASSLYRGLDEQFF. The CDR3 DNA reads TGTGCCAGCTCACTATACAGGGGGCTGGATGAGCAGTTCTTC.

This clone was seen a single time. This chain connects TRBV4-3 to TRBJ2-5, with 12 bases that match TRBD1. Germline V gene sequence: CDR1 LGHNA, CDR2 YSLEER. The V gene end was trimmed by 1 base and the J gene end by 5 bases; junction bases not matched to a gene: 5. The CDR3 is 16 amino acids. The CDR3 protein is CASSQAGTGGWETQYF. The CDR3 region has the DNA TGCGCCAGCAGCCAAGCCGGGACAGGGGGCTGGGAGACCCAGTACTTC.

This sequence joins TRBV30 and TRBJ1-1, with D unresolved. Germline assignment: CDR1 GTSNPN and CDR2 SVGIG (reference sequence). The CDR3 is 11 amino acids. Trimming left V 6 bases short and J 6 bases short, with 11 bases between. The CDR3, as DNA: TGTGCCTGCCAGGCAGCCTCTGAAGCTTTCTTT. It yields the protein CACQAASEAFF.

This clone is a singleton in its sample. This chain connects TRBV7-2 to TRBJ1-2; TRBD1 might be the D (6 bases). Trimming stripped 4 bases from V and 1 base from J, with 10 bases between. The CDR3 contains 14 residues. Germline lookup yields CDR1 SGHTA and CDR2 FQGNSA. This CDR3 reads CASSSEGGNYGYTF. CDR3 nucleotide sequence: TGTGCCAGCAGCTCAGAGGGGGGTAACTATGGCTACACCTTC.

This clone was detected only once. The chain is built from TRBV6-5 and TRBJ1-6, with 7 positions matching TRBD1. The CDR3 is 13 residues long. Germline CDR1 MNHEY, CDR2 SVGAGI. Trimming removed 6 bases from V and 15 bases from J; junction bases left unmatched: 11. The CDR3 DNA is TGTGCCAGCAGGAAACCAACAGGGGTCGTCCTCCACTTT. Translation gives CASRKPTGVVLHF.

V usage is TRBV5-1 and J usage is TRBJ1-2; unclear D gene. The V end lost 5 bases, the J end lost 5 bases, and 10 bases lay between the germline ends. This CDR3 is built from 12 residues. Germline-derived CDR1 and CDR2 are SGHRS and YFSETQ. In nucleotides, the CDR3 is TGCGCCAGCAGTGTAGGAAATTATGGCTACACCTTC. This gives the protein CASSVGNYGYTF.

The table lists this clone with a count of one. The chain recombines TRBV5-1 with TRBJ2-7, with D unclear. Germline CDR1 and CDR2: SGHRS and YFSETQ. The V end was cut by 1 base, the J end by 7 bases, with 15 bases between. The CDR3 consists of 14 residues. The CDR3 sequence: CASSLSVGQFEQYF. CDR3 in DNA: TGCGCCAGCAGCTTGAGCGTAGGGCAATTTGAGCAGTACTTC.

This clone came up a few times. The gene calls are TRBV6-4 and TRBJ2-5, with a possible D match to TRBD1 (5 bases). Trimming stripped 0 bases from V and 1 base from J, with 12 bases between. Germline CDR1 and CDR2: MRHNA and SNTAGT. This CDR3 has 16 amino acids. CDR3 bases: TGTGCCAGCAGTGACTCGACAGCCGTCGTCCAAGAGACCCAGTACTTC. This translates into CASSDSTAVVQETQYF.

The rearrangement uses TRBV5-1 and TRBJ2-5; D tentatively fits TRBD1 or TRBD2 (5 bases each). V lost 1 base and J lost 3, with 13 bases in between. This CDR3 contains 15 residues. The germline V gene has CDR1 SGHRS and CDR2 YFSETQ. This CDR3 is CASSLRGAREETQYF. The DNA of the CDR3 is TGCGCCAGCAGCTTGCGAGGGGCGCGGGAAGAGACCCAGTACTTC.

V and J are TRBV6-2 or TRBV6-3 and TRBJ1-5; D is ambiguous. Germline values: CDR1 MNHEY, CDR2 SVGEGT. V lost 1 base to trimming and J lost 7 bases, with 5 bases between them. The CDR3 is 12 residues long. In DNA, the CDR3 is TGTGCCAGCAGTTACTGGCAACAGCCCCAGCATTTT. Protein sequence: CASSYWQQPQHF.

The CDR3 DNA follows: TGCGCCAGCAGCCCTTTAGGAGCAGGGACCTATGGCTACACCTTC. Its translation: CASSPLGAGTYGYTF. The chain links TRBV4-1 to TRBJ1-2, with a possible D match to TRBD1 (5 bases). The CDR3 spans 15 residues. The V end was cut by 4 bases, the J end by 4 bases, with 16 bases between. Per the germline V gene, CDR1 is MGHRA and CDR2 is YSYEKL.

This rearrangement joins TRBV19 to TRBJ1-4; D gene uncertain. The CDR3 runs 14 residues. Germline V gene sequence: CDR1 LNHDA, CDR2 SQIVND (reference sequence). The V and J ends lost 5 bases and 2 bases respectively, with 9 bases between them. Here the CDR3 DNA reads TGTGCCAGTAGTTGGGCGTTGACTAATGAAAAACTGTTTTTT. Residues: CASSWALTNEKLFF.

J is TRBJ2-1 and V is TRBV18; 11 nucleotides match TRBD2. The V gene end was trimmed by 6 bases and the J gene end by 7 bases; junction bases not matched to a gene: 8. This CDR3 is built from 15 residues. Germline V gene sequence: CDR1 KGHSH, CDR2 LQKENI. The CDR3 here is CASSPGLAGGNEQFF. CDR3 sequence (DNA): TGTGCCAGCTCGCCAGGACTAGCGGGTGGTAATGAGCAGTTCTTC.

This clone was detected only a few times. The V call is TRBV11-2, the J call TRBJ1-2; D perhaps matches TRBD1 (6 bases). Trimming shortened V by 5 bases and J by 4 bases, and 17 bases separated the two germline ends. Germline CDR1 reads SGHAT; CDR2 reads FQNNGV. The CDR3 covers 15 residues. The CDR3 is CASSDPGERGYGYTF. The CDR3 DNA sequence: TGTGCCAGCAGCGACCCAGGGGAGAGGGGCTATGGCTACACCTTC.

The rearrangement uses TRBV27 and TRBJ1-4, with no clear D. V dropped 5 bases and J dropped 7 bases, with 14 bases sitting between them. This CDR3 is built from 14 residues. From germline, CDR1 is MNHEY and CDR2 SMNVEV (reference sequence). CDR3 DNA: TGTGCCAGCAGTGGAGGAGGCAATGGTGAAAAACTGTTTTTT. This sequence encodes CASSGGGNGEKLFF.

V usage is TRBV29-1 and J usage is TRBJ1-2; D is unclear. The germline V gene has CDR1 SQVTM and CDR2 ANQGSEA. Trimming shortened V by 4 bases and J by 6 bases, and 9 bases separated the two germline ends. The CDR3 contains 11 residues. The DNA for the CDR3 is TGCAGCGTTGTTGAAGGGAATGGCTACACCTTC. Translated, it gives CSVVEGNGYTF.

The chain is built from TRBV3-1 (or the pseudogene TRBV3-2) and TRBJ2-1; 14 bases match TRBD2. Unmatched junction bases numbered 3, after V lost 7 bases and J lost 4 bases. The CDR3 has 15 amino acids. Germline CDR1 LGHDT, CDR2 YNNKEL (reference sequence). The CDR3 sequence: CASTRLAGGYNEQFF. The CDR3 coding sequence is TGTGCCAGCACCAGACTAGCGGGGGGGTACAATGAGCAGTTCTTC.

The DNA for the CDR3 is TGTGCCAGCAGCCCCCATGGACAAGGTAATACGCAGTATTTT. The encoded protein is CASSPHGQGNTQYF. The chain carries TRBV6-2 or TRBV6-3 and TRBJ2-3; D may be TRBD1 (5 bases). The V and J ends lost 6 bases and 7 bases respectively, with 17 bases between them. Germline V lookup: CDR1 MNHEY, CDR2 SVGEGT. There are 14 residues in the CDR3.

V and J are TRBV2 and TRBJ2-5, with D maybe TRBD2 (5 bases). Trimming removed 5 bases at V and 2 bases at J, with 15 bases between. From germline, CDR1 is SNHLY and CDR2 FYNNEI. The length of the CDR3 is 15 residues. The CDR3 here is CASSYREGAQETQYF. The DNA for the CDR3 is TGTGCCAGCAGTTACCGGGAAGGCGCACAAGAGACCCAGTACTTC.

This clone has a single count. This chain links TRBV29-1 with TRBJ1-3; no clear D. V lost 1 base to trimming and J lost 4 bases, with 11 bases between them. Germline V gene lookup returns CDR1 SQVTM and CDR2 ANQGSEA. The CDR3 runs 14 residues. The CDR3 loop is CSVEGARMGNTIYF. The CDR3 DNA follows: TGCAGCGTTGAAGGGGCACGTATGGGAAACACCATATATTTT.

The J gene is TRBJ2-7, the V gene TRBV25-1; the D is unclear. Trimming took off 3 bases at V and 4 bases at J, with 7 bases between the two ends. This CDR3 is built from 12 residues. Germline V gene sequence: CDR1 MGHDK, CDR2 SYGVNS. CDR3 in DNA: TGTGCCAGCAGTGAGCGTCCTTACGAGCAGTACTTC. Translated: CASSERPYEQYF.

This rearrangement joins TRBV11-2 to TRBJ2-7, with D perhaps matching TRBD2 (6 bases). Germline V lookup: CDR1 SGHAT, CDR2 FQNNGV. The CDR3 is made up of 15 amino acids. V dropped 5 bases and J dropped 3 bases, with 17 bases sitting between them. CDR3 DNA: TGTGCCAGCAGCCCGGCGGGGCAGGGTGTCTACGAGCAGTACTTC. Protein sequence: CASSPAGQGVYEQYF.

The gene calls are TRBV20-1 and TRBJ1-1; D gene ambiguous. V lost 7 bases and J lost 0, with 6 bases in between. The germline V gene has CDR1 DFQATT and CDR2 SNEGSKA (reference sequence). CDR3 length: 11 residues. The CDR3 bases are TGCAGTGGACTGCTGAACACTGAAGCTTTCTTT. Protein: CSGLLNTEAFF.

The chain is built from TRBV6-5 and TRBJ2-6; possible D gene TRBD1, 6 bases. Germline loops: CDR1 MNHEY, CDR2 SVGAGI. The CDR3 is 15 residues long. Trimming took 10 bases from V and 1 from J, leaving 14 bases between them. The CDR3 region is CAIKDRLSGANVLTF. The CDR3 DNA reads TGTGCCATCAAGGACAGATTGTCTGGGGCCAACGTCCTGACTTTC.

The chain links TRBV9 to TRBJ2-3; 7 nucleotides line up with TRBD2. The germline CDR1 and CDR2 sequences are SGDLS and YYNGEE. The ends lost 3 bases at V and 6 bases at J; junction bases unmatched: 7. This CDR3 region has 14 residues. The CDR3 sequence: CASSGGSHRDTQYF. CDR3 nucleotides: TGTGCCAGCAGCGGCGGGAGTCATAGGGATACGCAGTATTTT.

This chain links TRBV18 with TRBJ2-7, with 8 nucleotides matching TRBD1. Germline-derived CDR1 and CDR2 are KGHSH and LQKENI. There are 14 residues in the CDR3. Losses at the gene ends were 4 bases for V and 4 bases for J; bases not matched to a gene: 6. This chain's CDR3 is CASSRDRTSYEQYF. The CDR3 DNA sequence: TGTGCCAGCTCACGGGACAGGACATCGTACGAGCAGTACTTC.

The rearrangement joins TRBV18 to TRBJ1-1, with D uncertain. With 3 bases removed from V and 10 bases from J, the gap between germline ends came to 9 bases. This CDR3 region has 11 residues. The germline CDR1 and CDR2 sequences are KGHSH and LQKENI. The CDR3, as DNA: TGTGCCAGCTCACCGGGTTTGGGAGCTTTCTTT. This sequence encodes CASSPGLGAFF.

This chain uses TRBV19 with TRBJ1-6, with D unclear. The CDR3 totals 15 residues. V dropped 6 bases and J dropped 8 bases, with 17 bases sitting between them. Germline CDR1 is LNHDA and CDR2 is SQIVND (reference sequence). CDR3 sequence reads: CASSVGGGNDSPLHF. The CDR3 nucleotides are TGTGCCAGTAGCGTAGGCGGCGGGAATGATTCACCCCTCCACTTT.